Given below is one T cell receptor beta chain in context. V trimming: 4 bases; J trimming: 9 bases; junction bases outside the gene matches: 4. The CDR3 runs 14 residues. Germline loops: CDR1 SEHNR, CDR2 FQNEAQ (reference sequence). This entry belongs to a study of control samples from healthy donors and cancer patients. Here immunoSEQ multiplex PCR was the method, and the copy in TCRdb shows in-frame clones only, minus some. The sample contains roughly 55,000 clones, 92% of which appear only once. This TCR was sampled from a man aged 40-50 years with colorectal cancer. The chain uses TRBV7-9 and TRBJ1-6; 9 positions agree with TRBD1. The sample comprised PBMCs. The CDR3 loop reads CASSSTGGGSPLHF. The CDR3 bases are TGTGCCAGCAGCTCGACAGGGGGGGGTTCACCCCTCCACTTT.